One sample yielded the 5 T cell receptor beta chains listed below, sequenced in a study of human T cells and chemical hapten exposure. As for time point: patch test 3, about 24 weeks after DPC sensitization. Treatment meaning: therapeutic diphenylcyclopropenone sensitization with weekly scalp DPC. From the RACE reads, TCRdb called clonotypes with MiXCR, one entry per CDR3 protein. The sample includes 45,000 to 60,000 distinct CDR3 sequences, approximately 13% of them seen just once. The input for sequencing was whole blood, taken in connection with sensitization to the hapten diphenylcyclopropenone (DPC). The receptors shown here come from a young man with alopecia areata. Some clones in this sample may be carry-over from other donors' samples.

This sequence joins TRBV7-8 and TRBJ2-2, with 11 nucleotides matching TRBD2. The CDR3 contains 19 residues. Per germline, CDR1 SGHVS and CDR2 FQNEAQ. V dropped 5 bases and J dropped 4; count of bases not matched to a gene: 15. In DNA form, the CDR3 reads TGTGCCAGCAGCCTAAGGGCTAGCGGGGGGACTCTAAGCACCGGGGAGCTGTTTTTT. Its protein is CASSLRASGGTLSTGELFF.

This clonotype has only one observation. The rearrangement uses TRBV28 and TRBJ2-2; D may be TRBD1 or TRBD2 (5 bases each). The CDR3 has 13 amino acids. Looked up from germline, CDR1 is MDHEN and CDR2 is SYDVKM. The germline V and J ends were trimmed by 9 bases and 3 bases, with 11 bases remaining between them. Here the CDR3 reads CASGGGYTGELFF. For the CDR3, the DNA is TGTGCCAGTGGTGGGGGATACACCGGGGAGCTGTTTTTT.

The chain carries TRBV12-3 or TRBV12-4 and TRBJ2-3; D might be TRBD1 (5 bases). The CDR3 spans 15 residues. V lost 1 base and J lost 5, with 13 bases in between. The DNA for the CDR3 is TGTGCCAGCAGTTTAGAGGCCAGGGTGGGAGATACGCAGTATTTT. It translates to CASSLEARVGDTQYF.

V gene TRBV5-8 combines with J gene TRBJ1-1; D might be TRBD1 (5 bases). Germline V lookup: CDR1 SGHTS, CDR2 YDEGEE. The CDR3 spans 15 residues. The V end lost 0 bases, the J end lost 4 bases, and 13 bases lay between the germline ends. In nucleotides, the CDR3 is TGTGCCAGCAGCTTGGATTCCAGGGTAGGCACTGAAGCTTTCTTT. It translates to CASSLDSRVGTEAFF.

CDR3 bases: TGTGCCAGCAGCTTAGCTGGACAAGTTATCAAGCAGTACTTC. Translation: CASSLAGQVIKQYF. This chain links TRBV7-8 with TRBJ2-7, with D perhaps TRBD1 (5 bases). The CDR3 consists of 14 residues. Germline V CDR1 and CDR2: SGHVS, FQNEAQ. Deletions cut 0 bases from V and 8 bases from J, with 14 bases between.